What follows is one TCR beta chain and its context. Its cognate antigen is unknown. The data derive from a study of T cell repertoires in cytomegalovirus infection. CDR3 length equals 16 residues. CDR1 is SGDLS and CDR2 is YYNGEE in the germline V gene. The germline V and J ends were trimmed by 5 bases and 5 bases, with 22 bases remaining between them. TCRdb re-analysed the reads in MiXCR, keeping a single row per CDR3 protein. The sample holds 7,000 to 9,500 distinct CDR3 sequences; 45% to 60% are singletons and the top ten take 73%. The sequence came from a human donor in good health (CMV status not recorded). Some clones in this sample may be carry-over from other donors' samples. The chain joins TRBV9 to TRBJ2-5; TRBD2 is a possible D gene (7 bases). The sample comprised PBMCs, sequenced either directly or after in vitro stimulation (not recorded which). CDR3 bases: TGTGCCAGCAGTCTAAAGGGGGGAGGGCCTTGGGAGACCCAGTACTTC. Protein sequence: CASSLKGGGPWETQYF.